Following are 15 T cell receptor beta chains from one sample sequenced in a study of blood T cells in healthy people across ages. A second PCR of about 6 to 12 cycles used a sample-barcoded 5' primer and a J-beta primer mix. Each CDR3 protein gets one entry after TCRdb re-called the 5' RACE reads with MiXCR. The sample lists hundreds of thousands of distinct CDR3 sequences; 45% to 50% were seen once. The sample taken for sequencing was blood. The receptors were sampled from a woman aged 55-75 years in good health.

This chain joins TRBV20-1 and TRBJ2-7; 9 nucleotides agree with TRBD1. This CDR3 comprises 13 residues. V dropped 4 bases and J dropped 2; count of bases not matched to a gene: 3. Germline CDR1 and CDR2: DFQATT and SNEGSKA (reference sequence). Here the CDR3 reads CSATGTGTYEQYF. The CDR3 nucleotides are TGCAGTGCTACCGGGACAGGGACCTACGAGCAGTACTTC.

The chain uses TRBV11-2 and TRBJ1-1; D is unresolved. CDR3 length: 15 residues. V gave up 1 base and J gave up 1 base, with 10 bases separating them. Germline loops: CDR1 SGHAT, CDR2 FQNNGV. CDR3 bases: TGTGCCAGCAGCTTAGCAGCGTCCCAGAACACTGAAGCTTTCTTT. This translates into CASSLAASQNTEAFF.

The chain has TRBV29-1 and TRBJ2-2, with D possibly TRBD2 on 5 matching bases. Germline V gives CDR1 SQVTM, CDR2 ANQGSEA. Trimming pared 5 bases from V and 2 bases from J, leaving 6 bases between. The CDR3 consists of 12 residues. The CDR3 reads CSVSGNTGELFF. DNA for the CDR3: TGCAGCGTTAGCGGTAACACCGGGGAGCTGTTTTTT.

This chain joins TRBV7-2 and TRBJ2-1, with 7 bases fitting TRBD2. J was trimmed by 4 bases and V by 5 bases; bases with no gene match: 11. The CDR3 runs to 16 residues. The V gene's germline CDR1 is SGHTA and CDR2 FQGNSA. The CDR3, as DNA: TGTGCCAGCAGCATTCTAGCGGAATCGGGATACAATGAGCAGTTCTTC. This gives the protein CASSILAESGYNEQFF.

The CDR3 loop reads CASSRGTGNQETQYF. For the CDR3, the DNA is TGTGCCAGCTCACGAGGGACAGGCAACCAAGAGACCCAGTACTTC. The genes are TRBV18 and TRBJ2-5; 8 nucleotides align to TRBD1. The V gene end was trimmed by 4 bases and the J gene end by 0 bases; junction bases not matched to a gene: 4. Germline CDR1 is KGHSH and CDR2 is LQKENI. The CDR3 loop spans 15 amino acids.

The chain joins TRBV7-9 to TRBJ2-1; the D gene is possibly TRBD2 (5 bases). The CDR3 is 14 residues long. The V gene lost 6 bases and the J gene lost 5 bases, with 14 bases spanning the gap. CDR1 SEHNR and CDR2 FQNEAQ come from the germline V gene (reference sequence). CDR3 in DNA: TGTGCCAGCAGTCCGAGGGCCAGAAACAATGAGCAGTTCTTC. Translating it yields CASSPRARNNEQFF.

This clonotype was observed a single time. The chain has TRBV3-1 and TRBJ2-1; D remains ambiguous. The CDR3 spans 13 residues. V was shortened by 4 bases and J by 8 bases, with 12 bases between the two germline ends. Germline CDR1 is LGHDT and CDR2 is YNNKEL (reference sequence). The chain's CDR3 is CASSPLWAHEQFF. The CDR3 region has the DNA TGTGCCAGCAGCCCCCTATGGGCGCATGAGCAGTTCTTC.

V gene TRBV10-3 combines with J gene TRBJ1-5; 11 bases fit TRBD1. This CDR3 has 14 residues. The V gene's germline CDR1 is ENHRY and CDR2 SYGVKD. V shed 11 bases, J shed 6 bases, and the junction held 9 bases outside the gene matches. CDR3 in DNA: TGTGCCTCGCGGCCGGGACAGGGGGGTCAGCCCCAGCATTTT. It codes for CASRPGQGGQPQHF.

This clonotype occurred a few times. This rearrangement joins TRBV7-8 to TRBJ2-3, with 9 nucleotides matching TRBD2. The ends lost 1 base at V and 4 bases at J; junction bases unmatched: 9. CDR1 is SGHVS, CDR2 FQNEAQ, per germline. The CDR3 spans 17 residues. Here the CDR3 reads CASSLDAPAGGADTQYF. The CDR3 DNA sequence: TGTGCCAGCAGCTTAGATGCGCCCGCGGGAGGGGCAGATACGCAGTATTTT.

The V call is TRBV15, the J call TRBJ2-1; D may be TRBD1 (5 bases). The germline V and J ends were trimmed by 0 bases and 11 bases, with 11 bases remaining between them. Looked up from germline, CDR1 is LNHNV and CDR2 is YYDKDF (reference sequence). This CDR3 region has 13 residues. The CDR3 reads CATSREWGGKQFF. The DNA of the CDR3 is TGTGCCACCAGCAGAGAGTGGGGCGGTAAGCAGTTCTTC.

This clonotype showed up just once. The chain uses TRBV9 and TRBJ2-7, with D tentatively TRBD2 (7 bases). V was trimmed by 0 bases and J by 1 base, leaving 11 bases between them. Germline V gene data show CDR1 as SGDLS and CDR2 as YYNGEE. The CDR3 consists of 15 residues. The CDR3: CASSVAAGASYEQYF. CDR3 sequence (DNA): TGTGCCAGCAGCGTAGCCGCGGGGGCATCCTACGAGCAGTACTTC.

This clonotype has a handful of counts. A read error may be the cause here, since a much bigger clone is one base away. V is TRBV7-2 and J is TRBJ2-7, with unresolved D. The ends were cut back, 5 bases at V and 2 bases at J, with 4 bases in the middle. The CDR3 contains 11 residues. CDR1 SGHTA and CDR2 FQGNSA come from the germline V gene. The CDR3 region has the DNA TGTGCCAGCAGCATAACCTACGAGCAGTACTTC. Its protein product is CASSITYEQYF.

The chain uses TRBV2 and TRBJ1-5; D unresolved. The germline V gene has CDR1 SNHLY and CDR2 FYNNEI. V was pared by 6 bases and J by 6 bases, with 9 bases between. The CDR3 is 12 residues long. The CDR3 nucleotides read TGTGCCAGCAGGGCGGGAGGTCAGCCCCAGCATTTT. It yields the protein CASRAGGQPQHF.

This clonotype has just a few counts. The chain combines TRBV7-2 with TRBJ2-5; 9 bases map to TRBD2. The length of the CDR3 is 16 residues. Germline CDR1 is SGHTA and CDR2 is FQGNSA. With V trimmed by 5 bases and J by 4 bases, 11 bases remained unmatched. In nucleotides, the CDR3 is TGTGCCAGCAGCAGACTAGCGGCCCCGAAGGTAGAGACCCAGTACTTC. This sequence encodes CASSRLAAPKVETQYF.

This chain uses TRBV4-1 with TRBJ2-7; D not resolved. The germline V gene encodes CDR1 MGHRA and CDR2 YSYEKL. Trimming removed 0 bases at V and 3 bases at J, with 15 bases between. CDR3 size: 16 residues. The CDR3 DNA reads TGCGCCAGCAGCCAAGATCTATGGCAGGTCGGCTACGAGCAGTACTTC. Its protein is CASSQDLWQVGYEQYF.